Included here is one T cell receptor (beta chain) sequence, with context. What it binds is not known. These data come from a study of vaccination and CD4 T cells after COVID-19. The CDR3 consists of 14 residues. V was trimmed by 7 bases and J by 2 bases, leaving 17 bases between them. Germline loops: CDR1 DFQATT, CDR2 SNEGSKA (reference sequence). The treatment was: approximately 9-day PBMC culture with coronavirus spike peptide pools or control peptides (ViraFEST assay). Peptide-pool expansion of antigen-specific T cells preceded TCR sequencing in ViraFEST. At the Johns Hopkins FTIC core, DNA taken from cultured CD4+ T cells was sequenced by way of the Oncomine TCR Beta short-read assay. TCRdb processed the PCR reads anew with MiXCR; each CDR3 protein has one entry. The sample has about 6,400 distinct CDR3 sequences, approximately 77% seen once.

The V call is TRBV20-1, the J call TRBJ2-5; tentatively, D is TRBD2 (7 bases). What was sequenced was CD4+ T cells from blood, cultured in vitro. This sequence was found in a human donor who had recovered from COVID-19. CDR3 in DNA: TGCAGTGGCTCCCCGCGGGGGCGACAAGAGACCCAGTACTTC. It translates to CSGSPRGRQETQYF.